The 12 T cell receptor beta chains below were found in one sample sequenced in a study of cytomegalovirus exposure and HLA in healthy donors. Repertoires were generated with immunoSEQ multiplex PCR, while TCRdb's copy carries only in-frame clones and drops some. The sample has some 150,000 clones, 86% seen once. Input material: PBMCs. Source of these receptors: a man between 18 and 35 years old in good health and CMV-seropositive.

The V gene is TRBV10-3, the J gene TRBJ1-1, with 8 bases lining up with TRBD1. CDR3 length equals 14 residues. CDR1 is ENHRY, CDR2 SYGVKD, per germline. Trimming cost V 4 bases and J 6 bases; bases outside gene matches: 7. The CDR3 coding sequence is TGTGCCATCAGTGGGGTAGACAGGGGACCTGAAGCTTTCTTT. Translation: CAISGVDRGPEAFF.

The chain combines TRBV11-3 with TRBJ2-1, with 10 nucleotides matching TRBD1. Germline-derived CDR1 and CDR2 are SGHNT and YENEEA. This CDR3 has 18 amino acids. Unmatched junction bases numbered 19, after V lost 5 bases and J lost 9 bases. This CDR3 is CASSLTHGPGQGFSEQFF. The CDR3, as DNA: TGTGCCAGCAGCCTTACGCACGGTCCGGGACAGGGGTTCAGTGAGCAGTTCTTC.

The V call is TRBV4-3, the J call TRBJ2-3; TRBD1 matches 8 bases. This CDR3 spans 15 amino acids. Per the germline V gene, CDR1 is LGHNA and CDR2 is YSLEER. The V segment lost 0 bases and the J segment 5 bases; nucleotides outside the gene matches: 4. The CDR3 is CASSQERQGIDTQYF. The CDR3, as DNA: TGCGCCAGCAGCCAAGAAAGACAGGGGATAGATACGCAGTATTTT.

V usage is TRBV6-6 and J usage is TRBJ1-2; no clear D. The CDR3 is made up of 14 amino acids. Trimming took 5 bases from V and 7 from J, leaving 17 bases between them. Looked up from germline, CDR1 is MNHNY and CDR2 is SVGAGI (reference sequence). The CDR3 sequence: CASSPMMVIGGYTF. The CDR3 DNA reads TGTGCCAGCAGTCCCATGATGGTAATCGGTGGCTACACCTTC.

This clone was seen just once. V usage is TRBV11-2 and J usage is TRBJ1-5; possible D gene TRBD1, 6 bases. Germline loops: CDR1 SGHAT, CDR2 FQNNGV. The germline V and J ends were trimmed by 1 base and 9 bases, with 16 bases remaining between them. The CDR3 is made up of 15 amino acids. The chain's CDR3 is CASSLGTAALLPQHF. CDR3 DNA: TGTGCCAGCAGCTTAGGGACAGCAGCCCTGTTGCCCCAGCATTTT.

This rearrangement joins TRBV7-2 to TRBJ2-5, with 7 nucleotides matching TRBD2. Germline-derived CDR1 and CDR2 are SGHTA and FQGNSA. V was pared by 3 bases and J by 5 bases, with 9 bases of the junction left unmatched. This CDR3 comprises 15 residues. CDR3 bases: TGTGCCAGCAGCTTCACCACGGGAGGCGGGGAGACCCAGTACTTC. Its protein product is CASSFTTGGGETQYF.

The chain carries TRBV5-1 and TRBJ1-6; TRBD1 matches 8 bases. The CDR3 loop spans 15 amino acids. The V gene end was trimmed by 2 bases and the J gene end by 5 bases; junction bases not matched to a gene: 3. CDR1 and CDR2 from the germline V gene are SGHRS and YFSETQ. This CDR3 is CASSLRTGNNSPLHF. Here the CDR3 DNA reads TGCGCCAGCAGCTTACGGACAGGGAATAATTCACCCCTCCACTTT.

The rearrangement uses TRBV21-1 and TRBJ2-7; the DNA was not used to check the table's D call, TRBD1. TRBV21-1 is tagged as a pseudogene. This CDR3 comprises 16 residues. This CDR3 is CASSKGGDRGYYEQYF. CDR3 nucleotides: TGTGCCAGCAGCAAAGGGGGGGACAGGGGGTACTACGAGCAGTACTTC.

The chain employs TRBV9 and TRBJ1-2; D unresolved. Germline lookup yields CDR1 SGDLS and CDR2 YYNGEE. This CDR3 comprises 13 residues. Trimming took off 4 bases at V and 8 bases at J, with 15 bases between the two ends. The CDR3 spells CASSPRSDGGYTF. The CDR3, as DNA: TGTGCCAGCAGCCCCAGATCCGACGGGGGCTACACCTTC.

V usage is TRBV5-1 and J usage is TRBJ1-1, with TRBD1 identical over 7 bases. This CDR3 contains 15 residues. J was trimmed by 0 bases and V by 3 bases; bases with no gene match: 5. Germline V gene lookup returns CDR1 SGHRS and CDR2 YFSETQ. The CDR3 bases are TGCGCCAGCAGCTCAAAGACAGGGATGAACACTGAAGCTTTCTTT. Encoded protein: CASSSKTGMNTEAFF.

The chain employs TRBV7-6 and TRBJ2-1; 11 nucleotides agree with TRBD2. V dropped 5 bases and J dropped 7; count of bases not matched to a gene: 7. There are 15 residues in the CDR3. The germline CDR1 and CDR2 sequences are SGHVS and FNYEAQ. CDR3 sequence reads: CASSLHSGRENEQFF. The CDR3 bases are TGTGCCAGCAGCCTCCATAGCGGGAGGGAAAATGAGCAGTTCTTC.

This clone was detected a few times. The chain employs TRBV7-3 and TRBJ2-7; 7 bases map to TRBD1. CDR3 size: 13 residues. CDR1 and CDR2 (germline): SGHTA, FQGTGA. V lost 4 bases to trimming and J lost 1 base; unmatched junction nucleotides: 1. CDR3 region: CASSSGQSYEQYF. For the CDR3, the DNA is TGTGCCAGCAGCTCGGGACAGTCCTACGAGCAGTACTTC.